The 20 T cell receptor beta chains below all came from one sample that was sequenced in a study of OX40 agonist ivuxolimab in advanced cancers. Libraries were built with the immunoSEQ multiplex PCR assay. In TCRdb, the immuneACCESS table is reduced to in-frame sequences with V and J assigned. These tables do not hold every clone; where another copy was compared, an unresolved V gene accounts for under half, and the others remain unexplained. Present in this sample are 35,000 or so clones, 76% of which were seen just once. The ten largest clones add up to roughly 25% of the sample. Sequenced material: CD4+ or CD8+ T cells sorted from blood, taken in a trial of the OX40 agonist ivuxolimab. These receptors came from an adult with an advanced solid tumor such as melanoma, head and neck, liver or kidney cancer.

This clone was observed a handful of times. J is TRBJ1-4 and V is TRBV6-1; D unresolved. Germline V CDR1 and CDR2: MNHNS, SASEGT. The CDR3 has 13 residues. The V and J ends lost 3 bases and 8 bases respectively, with 10 bases between them. In DNA, the CDR3 is TGTGCCAGCAGTGAGCGGAGGGTCGAAAAACTGTTTTTT. This translates into CASSERRVEKLFF.

The V gene is TRBV9, the J gene TRBJ2-3; the match to TRBD2 covers 11 bases. V shed 3 bases and J 2 bases; nucleotides not matched to a gene: 5. From germline, CDR1 is SGDLS and CDR2 YYNGEE. This CDR3 contains 16 residues. The CDR3 nucleotides read TGTGCCAGCAGCGGCCGTAGCGGGGGGGTCACAGATACGCAGTATTTT. Translating gives CASSGRSGGVTDTQYF.

In its sample, this clone was seen a few times. V gene TRBV6-1 combines with J gene TRBJ2-7, with 8 bases lining up with TRBD1. Trimming cost V 2 bases and J 0 bases; bases outside gene matches: 3. The germline gives CDR1 MNHNS, CDR2 SASEGT. The CDR3 has 15 residues. Here the CDR3 DNA reads TGTGCCAGCAGTGAACGGACAGGGAACTCCTACGAGCAGTACTTC. It is translated as CASSERTGNSYEQYF.

The chain recombines TRBV6-1 with TRBJ2-1; 7 bases align to TRBD1. V lost 6 bases, J lost 8 bases, and 10 bases stayed unmatched. Germline CDR1 reads MNHNS; CDR2 reads SASEGT. This CDR3 region has 14 residues. The CDR3 loop is CASRVTGPTYEQFF. The CDR3 bases are TGTGCCAGCAGGGTGACAGGGCCGACATATGAGCAGTTCTTC.

CDR3 bases: TGTGCCAGCCGCGAACAGCAGTATGGCTACACCTTC. Its translation: CASREQQYGYTF. This chain uses TRBV6-6 with TRBJ1-2; unclear D gene. CDR3 length equals 12 residues. The germline V gene encodes CDR1 MNHNY and CDR2 SVGAGI (reference sequence). V shed 8 bases and J shed 5 bases, with 12 bases lying between them.

This clone came up once. The CDR3 loop reads CASSYSRVRSNQPQHF. The CDR3 region has the DNA TGTGCCAGCAGTTACTCCAGGGTGAGGAGCAATCAGCCCCAGCATTTT. The chain links TRBV6-6 to TRBJ1-5, with D possibly matching TRBD1 (5 bases). The length of the CDR3 is 16 residues. Germline assignment: CDR1 MNHNY and CDR2 SVGAGI (reference sequence). The V gene lost 0 bases and the J gene lost 1 base, with 10 bases spanning the gap.

The J gene is TRBJ1-4, the V gene TRBV25-1, with TRBD1 identical over 7 bases. With 4 bases clipped from V and 6 bases from J, the junction kept 5 bases outside the gene matches. CDR3 length: 14 amino acids. CDR1 MGHDK and CDR2 SYGVNS come from the germline V gene. The CDR3 DNA follows: TGTGCCAGCAGTGCAACAGGGGCCTATGAAAAACTGTTTTTT. It specifies CASSATGAYEKLFF.

The chain joins TRBV7-9 to TRBJ2-1, with TRBD1 matching over 7 bases. The V segment lost 5 bases and the J segment 10 bases; nucleotides outside the gene matches: 5. The CDR3 runs to 12 residues. Germline V lookup: CDR1 SEHNR, CDR2 FQNEAQ (reference sequence). The chain's CDR3 is CASSPDRAEQFF. CDR3 nucleotides: TGTGCCAGCAGCCCTGACAGGGCGGAGCAGTTCTTC.

The CDR3 is CASSVERSGLTEAFF. The CDR3 DNA reads TGTGCCAGCAGCGTAGAACGCTCGGGGCTGACTGAAGCTTTCTTT. This chain links TRBV9 with TRBJ1-1; maybe TRBD1 (5 bases). CDR3 length: 15 amino acids. Trimming took off 0 bases at V and 5 bases at J, with 14 bases between the two ends. The V gene's germline CDR1 is SGDLS and CDR2 YYNGEE.

J is TRBJ2-1 and V is TRBV6-5, with D perhaps being TRBD1 or TRBD2 (5 bases each). CDR3 length: 14 amino acids. CDR1 MNHEY and CDR2 SVGAGI come from the germline V gene. Trimming removed 5 bases from V and 6 bases from J, with 14 bases in between. The CDR3 bases are TGTGCCAGCAGTCTGGGACCCGGTCCCAATGAGCAGTTCTTC. It is translated as CASSLGPGPNEQFF.

The gene calls are TRBV11-2 and TRBJ1-2; D is ambiguous. V dropped 0 bases and J dropped 3 bases, with 14 bases sitting between them. Germline V gene data show CDR1 as SGHAT and CDR2 as FQNNGV. CDR3 length: 16 residues. DNA for the CDR3: TGTGCCAGCAGCTTAGATCACCAGCCCTTCGACTATGGCTACACCTTC. It encodes CASSLDHQPFDYGYTF. The full variable domain, completed using reference TRBV11-2 and TRBJ1-2, is EAGVAQSPRYKIIEKRQSVAFWCNPISGHATLYWYQQILGQGPKLLIQFQNNGVVDDSQLPKDRFSAERLKGVDSTLKIQPAKLEDSAVYLCASSLDHQPFDYGYTFGSGTRLTVV.

Of note for this clone: One end of the junction does not line up with germline, which may come from a read error. This chain links TRBV23-1 with TRBJ2-5; possible D gene TRBD1, 7 bases. TRBV23-1 is identified as an open reading frame with a role that is uncertain. This CDR3 comprises 14 residues. In DNA form, the CDR3 reads TGCGCCCGAAACTGGGGGGAAGGACAGGAGATCCAGTACTTC. This translates into CARNWGEGQEIQYF.

V is TRBV29-1 and J is TRBJ1-3; D remains ambiguous. Between the trimmed V and J ends, which lost 0 bases and 0 bases, there was a span of 6 bases. The CDR3 runs 14 residues. Germline CDR1 reads SQVTM; CDR2 reads ANQGSEA. CDR3: CSVEDRVSGNTIYF. The CDR3 DNA is TGCAGCGTTGAAGATCGTGTCTCTGGAAACACCATATATTTT.

The rearrangement links TRBV5-1 to TRBJ1-3; D uncertain. Germline loops: CDR1 SGHRS, CDR2 YFSETQ. The CDR3 extends over 15 amino acids. V was pared by 0 bases and J by 0 bases, with 7 bases between. The CDR3 sequence is CASSLDGFSGNTIYF. The CDR3 nucleotides read TGCGCCAGCAGCTTGGACGGATTCTCTGGAAACACCATATATTTT.

The chain combines TRBV29-1 with TRBJ1-1; a weak D match, TRBD1 (5 bases). The CDR3 spans 13 residues. Germline V CDR1 and CDR2: SQVTM, ANQGSEA. Trimming left V 6 bases short and J 3 bases short, with 14 bases between. The CDR3 sequence is CSVGRRGDTEAFF. Written as DNA, the CDR3 is TGCAGCGTGGGGAGAAGGGGAGACACTGAAGCTTTCTTT.

By its share, this clone is medium-sized. The chain recombines TRBV6-5 with TRBJ1-3, with D unclear. The germline V gene encodes CDR1 MNHEY and CDR2 SVGAGI. The CDR3 covers 14 residues. V shed 5 bases and J shed 0 bases, with 8 bases lying between them. Written as DNA, the CDR3 is TGTGCCAGCAGTCCCCGGCACTCTGGAAACACCATATATTTT. Its translation: CASSPRHSGNTIYF.

This sequence joins TRBV30 and TRBJ2-1, with D maybe TRBD1 (5 bases). Germline V CDR1 and CDR2: GTSNPN, SVGIG (reference sequence). V lost 5 bases to trimming and J lost 8 bases, with 16 bases between them. This CDR3 is built from 13 residues. The CDR3 sequence is CAWQRQGLDEQFF. The CDR3, as DNA: TGTGCCTGGCAACGGCAGGGTCTCGATGAGCAGTTCTTC.

This clone was seen just once. V gene TRBV5-5 combines with J gene TRBJ2-3, with D tentatively TRBD1 (5 bases). Deletions cut 4 bases from V and 5 bases from J, with 14 bases between. There are 14 residues in the CDR3. The V gene's germline CDR1 is SGHKS and CDR2 YYEKEE (reference sequence). CDR3 nucleotide sequence: TGTGCCAGCAGCACGGCGGTAGGGGAAGATACGCAGTATTTT. Its translation is CASSTAVGEDTQYF.

The chain employs TRBV4-2 and TRBJ2-5; TRBD2 agrees at 10 bases. J was trimmed by 2 bases and V by 6 bases; bases with no gene match: 9. CDR1 LGHNA and CDR2 YNFKEQ come from the germline V gene. There are 16 residues in the CDR3. The CDR3 is CASSRRASGGQETQYF. The CDR3 nucleotides read TGTGCCAGCAGTAGAAGGGCTAGCGGGGGACAAGAGACCCAGTACTTC.

V is TRBV5-1 and J is TRBJ2-7, with D tentatively TRBD1 (5 bases). V was clipped by 1 base and J by 2 bases, with 7 bases between them. The germline gives CDR1 SGHRS, CDR2 YFSETQ. The CDR3 contains 13 residues. CDR3 bases: TGCGCCAGCAGCTTGAGGGGAACCTACGAGCAGTACTTC. Encoded protein: CASSLRGTYEQYF.